The 27 T cell receptor beta chains given below trace back to one sample, sequenced in a study of cytomegalovirus exposure and HLA in healthy donors (dated by TCRdb to about 2017). Preparation of the library involved the immunoSEQ multiplex PCR assay. What TCRdb holds here is the immuneACCESS table cut down to in-frame rearrangements. Part of the clones is not present; checked against another copy, under half of the missing clones reflect an unresolved V gene, and the others are unexplained. This sample comprises some 170,000 clones, around 92% of them detected only once. 4% to 5% of the sample rests with the top ten. The sample comprised PBMCs. These receptors all come from a man aged 18 to 30 in good health and CMV-seropositive.

The V and J genes are TRBV27 and TRBJ2-2; a possible D gene is TRBD1 (6 bases). The CDR3 is 14 amino acids. Germline CDR1 is MNHEY and CDR2 is SMNVEV (reference sequence). V was pared by 2 bases and J by 4 bases, with 8 bases between. CDR3 region: CASSLGGGTGELFF. CDR3 DNA: TGTGCCAGCAGTTTAGGGGGCGGCACCGGGGAGCTGTTTTTT.

The chain links TRBV7-6 to TRBJ2-1; maybe TRBD2 (5 bases). Germline CDR1 reads SGHVS; CDR2 reads FNYEAQ. V was trimmed by 5 bases and J by 7 bases, leaving 15 bases between them. This CDR3 spans 14 amino acids. CDR3 in DNA: TGTGCCAGCAGCCGCTCACTAGTTTTGAATGAGCAGTTCTTC. Amino acids: CASSRSLVLNEQFF.

The chain uses TRBV11-2 and TRBJ2-2, with 9 bases aligning to TRBD1. V shed 6 bases and J 0 bases; nucleotides not matched to a gene: 11. Germline values: CDR1 SGHAT, CDR2 FQNNGV. This CDR3 contains 18 residues. CDR3 in amino acids: CASRRPGQGRANTGELFF. In DNA, the CDR3 is TGTGCCAGCAGACGCCCGGGACAGGGTAGGGCGAACACCGGGGAGCTGTTTTTT.

The rearrangement links TRBV9 to TRBJ2-2; 11 bases are shared with TRBD2. V lost 6 bases and J lost 1; bases outside the gene matches: 11. Germline-derived CDR1 and CDR2 are SGDLS and YYNGEE. The CDR3 totals 18 residues. CDR3 protein: CASTQAGTSGQNTGELFF. The CDR3 nucleotides are TGTGCCAGCACCCAAGCCGGGACTAGCGGACAGAACACCGGGGAGCTGTTTTTT.

This rearrangement joins TRBV7-3 to TRBJ2-2, with 7 positions matching TRBD1. Trimming took 3 bases from V and 6 from J; bases not matched to a gene: 1. This CDR3 has 13 residues. Germline V gene lookup returns CDR1 SGHTA and CDR2 FQGTGA. The CDR3 DNA is TGTGCCAGCAGCTTCGACAGGGCCGGGGAGCTGTTTTTT. Protein product: CASSFDRAGELFF.

The chain uses TRBV7-9 and TRBJ2-3; TRBD1 agrees at 9 bases. V lost 5 bases to trimming and J lost 1 base; unmatched junction nucleotides: 7. Germline V CDR1 and CDR2: SEHNR, FQNEAQ (reference sequence). The CDR3 runs 16 residues. The CDR3 loop reads CASSLGTGSGTDTQYF. The CDR3 DNA follows: TGTGCCAGCAGCCTAGGGACAGGGAGCGGCACAGATACGCAGTATTTT.

The chain is built from TRBV15 and TRBJ1-5; 8 bases map to TRBD1. The germline V gene has CDR1 LNHNV and CDR2 YYDKDF (reference sequence). J was trimmed by 0 bases and V by 4 bases; bases with no gene match: 8. This CDR3 has 17 amino acids. The CDR3 loop reads CATSILPQGVSNQPQHF. CDR3 coding DNA: TGTGCCACCAGCATACTTCCACAGGGGGTTAGCAATCAGCCCCAGCATTTT.

The chain couples TRBV5-1 to TRBJ1-5; the match to TRBD1 covers 7 bases. Germline V gene lookup returns CDR1 SGHRS and CDR2 YFSETQ. The CDR3 contains 14 residues. The V gene end was trimmed by 4 bases and the J gene end by 0 bases; junction bases not matched to a gene: 1. In DNA form, the CDR3 reads TGCGCCAGCAGCGACAGGGTTAGCAATCAGCCCCAGCATTTT. Translated, it gives CASSDRVSNQPQHF.

This chain joins TRBV2 and TRBJ1-1, with TRBD1 identical over 11 bases. This CDR3 comprises 15 residues. Germline V gives CDR1 SNHLY, CDR2 FYNNEI. V lost 1 base and J lost 5; bases outside the gene matches: 3. The CDR3 spells CASSEVGQGVTEAFF. DNA of the CDR3: TGTGCCAGCAGTGAAGTGGGACAGGGGGTGACTGAAGCTTTCTTT.

The CDR3 DNA sequence: TGTGCCAGCTCACCACTAGCGGGAGACTCCTACAATGAGCAGTTCTTC. The encoded protein is CASSPLAGDSYNEQFF. The chain uses TRBV18 and TRBJ2-1, with 9 positions matching TRBD2. Germline CDR1 reads KGHSH; CDR2 reads LQKENI. Losses at the gene ends were 1 base for V and 0 bases for J; bases not matched to a gene: 1. There are 16 residues in the CDR3. Full variable domain (rest looked up from reference TRBV18 and TRBJ2-1): NAGVMQNPRHLVRRRGQEARLRCSPMKGHSHVYWYRQLPEEGLKFMVYLQKENIIDESGMPKERFSAEFPKEGPSILRIQQVVRGDSAAYFCASSPLAGDSYNEQFFGPGTRLTVL.

J is TRBJ2-1 and V is TRBV6-5, with TRBD2 matching 9 bases. The CDR3 has 15 residues. Losses at the gene ends were 5 bases for V and 9 bases for J; bases not matched to a gene: 11. The germline V gene encodes CDR1 MNHEY and CDR2 SVGAGI. In DNA, the CDR3 is TGTGCCAGCAGTCAGACTAGCGGCCCGGGGGGTGAGCAGTTCTTC. As protein: CASSQTSGPGGEQFF.

V usage is TRBV5-4 and J usage is TRBJ2-3; the match to TRBD1 covers 12 bases. Trimming cost V 4 bases and J 5 bases; bases outside gene matches: 11. The CDR3 is 17 residues long. Germline CDR1 SGHNT, CDR2 YYREEE (reference sequence). CDR3 nucleotides: TGTGCCAGCAGCCTACGTACCGGGACAGGGGGCGGAGATACGCAGTATTTT. Its translation: CASSLRTGTGGGDTQYF.

This clone was detected once. The chain employs TRBV5-1 and TRBJ2-1; TRBD2 matches at 10 bases. Per the germline V gene, CDR1 is SGHRS and CDR2 is YFSETQ. V lost 3 bases, J lost 9 bases, and 15 bases stayed unmatched. The CDR3 consists of 17 residues. The CDR3 DNA sequence: TGCGCCAGCAGCTACTCACTTCTAGCGGGAGTTCAGAGTGAGCAGTTCTTC. Encoded protein: CASSYSLLAGVQSEQFF.

DNA of the CDR3: TGCGCCAGCAGCCAGGGTAAACTAGCGGGGCGGGATACGCAGTATTTT. It yields the protein CASSQGKLAGRDTQYF. The chain combines TRBV5-1 with TRBJ2-3, with 10 positions matching TRBD2. Looked up from germline, CDR1 is SGHRS and CDR2 is YFSETQ. After removal of 4 bases from V and 6 bases from J, the junction contained 11 bases not matched to a gene. This CDR3 region has 16 residues.

This clone was counted once. The V call is TRBV29-1, the J call TRBJ1-5; TRBD1 aligns across 9 bases. V lost 7 bases, J lost 4 bases, and 5 bases stayed unmatched. This CDR3 contains 13 residues. Germline-derived CDR1 and CDR2 are SQVTM and ANQGSEA. CDR3 bases: TGCAGCGCCCTGACAGGGGGTAATCAGCCCCAGCATTTT. It encodes CSALTGGNQPQHF.

The chain combines TRBV11-2 with TRBJ1-2; maybe TRBD1 (5 bases). This CDR3 is built from 14 residues. From germline, CDR1 is SGHAT and CDR2 FQNNGV. With 1 base removed from V and 0 bases from J, the gap between germline ends came to 6 bases. The CDR3 coding sequence is TGTGCCAGCAGCTTAGGACAGCCTAACTATGGCTACACCTTC. This gives the protein CASSLGQPNYGYTF.

This clone has a single count. The chain carries TRBV2 and TRBJ2-5, with no clear D. From germline, CDR1 is SNHLY and CDR2 FYNNEI. V was clipped by 9 bases and J by 5 bases, with 19 bases between them. The CDR3 loop spans 14 amino acids. For the CDR3, the DNA is TGTGCCAGTAAGCATAGCCCATCATTGGAGACCCAGTACTTC. Translation: CASKHSPSLETQYF.

CDR3 residues: CASSLGLGLAVYEQYF. The CDR3 DNA sequence: TGTGCCAGCAGCTTGGGTCTAGGACTAGCGGTTTACGAGCAGTACTTC. The gene calls are TRBV5-5 and TRBJ2-7; TRBD2 agrees at 10 bases. This CDR3 is 16 amino acids long. CDR1 and CDR2 from the germline V gene are SGHKS and YYEKEE (reference sequence). Trimming at V came to 0 bases and at J to 4 bases, leaving 7 bases not matched to a gene.

The DNA of the CDR3 is TGTGCCAGCACCCTGGGGGGGGGCAATCAGCCCCAGCATTTT. It codes for CASTLGGGNQPQHF. The chain combines TRBV7-9 with TRBJ1-5; perhaps TRBD1 as D (5 bases). The CDR3 covers 14 residues. The V gene's germline CDR1 is SEHNR and CDR2 FQNEAQ (reference sequence). V lost 7 bases and J 2 bases, leaving 12 bases between the germline ends. The full variable domain, with the rest looked up from reference TRBV7-9 and TRBJ1-5, is DTGVSQNPRHKITKRGQNVTFRCDPISEHNRLYWYRQTLGQGPEFLTYFQNEAQLEKSRLLSDRFSAERPKGSFSTLEIQRTEQGDSAMYLCASTLGGGNQPQHFGDGTRLSIL.

The chain joins TRBV7-8 to TRBJ2-7; TRBD1 agrees at 9 bases. Germline V CDR1 and CDR2: SGHVS, FQNEAQ. The length of the CDR3 is 14 residues. With 1 base clipped from V and 6 bases from J, the junction kept 4 bases outside the gene matches. The CDR3 DNA reads TGTGCCAGCAGCTTAGAACAGGGGGCTTCCGAGCAGTACTTC. Translating gives CASSLEQGASEQYF.

The genes are TRBV9 and TRBJ1-2; 7 nucleotides line up with TRBD1. From germline, CDR1 is SGDLS and CDR2 YYNGEE. V trimming: 0 bases; J trimming: 4 bases; junction bases outside the gene matches: 6. The CDR3 loop spans 15 amino acids. CDR3 bases: TGTGCCAGCAGCGTAGCCTCGGACAGGTTCTATGGCTACACCTTC. This translates into CASSVASDRFYGYTF.

V usage is TRBV4-1 and J usage is TRBJ2-5, with D possibly being TRBD1 (6 bases). Germline V gives CDR1 MGHRA, CDR2 YSYEKL. The CDR3 runs to 15 residues. Trimming removed 2 bases from V and 3 bases from J, with 13 bases in between. DNA of the CDR3: TGCGCCAGCAGCCAATTCAGGACAGCAAAAGAGACCCAGTACTTC. Translating gives CASSQFRTAKETQYF.

CDR3 coding DNA: TGTGCCAGCAGGGAAAAGTGGAGCTCCTATAATTCACCCCTCCACTTT. Residues: CASREKWSSYNSPLHF. The chain is built from TRBV5-6 and TRBJ1-6; D not resolved. V lost 5 bases and J lost 0, with 12 bases in between. The CDR3 totals 16 residues. Germline V gene data show CDR1 as SGHDT and CDR2 as YYEEEE.

The chain has TRBV7-2 and TRBJ1-1; maybe TRBD1 (5 bases). V was clipped by 5 bases and J by 0 bases, with 10 bases between them. CDR1 is SGHTA and CDR2 is FQGNSA in the germline V gene. The CDR3 spans 14 residues. CDR3 sequence (DNA): TGTGCCAGCAGCCTGGGGCAGTTGAACACTGAAGCTTTCTTT. This translates into CASSLGQLNTEAFF.

J is TRBJ1-5 and V is TRBV7-9, with 7 bases aligning to TRBD1. CDR3 length equals 17 residues. The germline CDR1 and CDR2 sequences are SEHNR and FQNEAQ (reference sequence). With 1 base clipped from V and 2 bases from J, the junction kept 8 bases outside the gene matches. DNA of the CDR3: TGTGCCAGCAGCTTAGAACTAGGGGGCGACGGCAATCAGCCCCAGCATTTT. It specifies CASSLELGGDGNQPQHF.

The rearrangement joins TRBV29-1 to TRBJ2-3; weak D call: TRBD2 (6 bases). The germline gives CDR1 SQVTM, CDR2 ANQGSEA. Trimming left V 3 bases short and J 1 base short, with 14 bases between. This CDR3 spans 15 amino acids. The CDR3 loop is CSVDQRAFGTDTQYF. CDR3 nucleotides: TGCAGCGTTGATCAGCGGGCCTTTGGCACAGATACGCAGTATTTT.

The chain employs TRBV2 and TRBJ2-1, with D maybe TRBD2 (5 bases). This CDR3 region has 14 residues. The V end was cut by 2 bases, the J end by 5 bases, with 10 bases between. Germline V CDR1 and CDR2: SNHLY, FYNNEI. The CDR3 reads CASSETSLNNEQFF. DNA for the CDR3: TGTGCCAGCAGTGAAACTAGTCTTAACAATGAGCAGTTCTTC.